This TCR beta chain was captured in a study of blood T cell repertoires in COVID-19. Across the study: The study drew acute and convalescent COVID-19 samples from the United States, Italy and Spain.

Measured with immunoSEQ multiplex PCR; TCRdb has only the in-frame clones, and not every one. This table has tens of thousands of clones, roughly 90% appearing once. Trimming cost V 4 bases and J 8 bases; bases outside gene matches: 4. Per germline, CDR1 ENHRY and CDR2 SYGVKD. The CDR3 is 14 amino acids. This sequence was found in a man aged 60 to 69 with active COVID-19. Input material: peripheral blood. The chain couples TRBV10-3 to TRBJ2-1; 11 bases fit TRBD1. The CDR3 bases are TGTGCCATCAGTGGGACAGGGGGCAGGGATGAGCAGTTCTTC. It yields the protein CAISGTGGRDEQFF.